A selection of T cell receptor beta chains follows, all from one sample in a study of T-cell reconstitution after alpha-beta-depleted transplantation in children. MiXCR was run by TCRdb on the PCR reads, yielding one entry per CDR3 protein. The sample consists of 640,000 or so distinct CDR3 sequences, about 15% of them appearing once. The material was PBMCs from the stem cell graft donor, obtained from the stem cell graft. The receptors come from a human donor who donated a stem cell graft to a child with acute myeloid leukemia. Both conserved end residues are part of each CDR3. The D gene is left open where the match is weak. A row's size may be missing; if present it is once, few, many or a size class.

j_gene,d_gene,len,abundance,v_gene,CDR3nt,CDR3aa
TRBJ2-1,TRBD2,16,many,TRBV20-1,TGCAGTGCTAGGGAGCTAGCGGGGGCTCTCTACAATGAGCAGTTCTTC,CSARELAGALYNEQFF
TRBJ2-1,TRBD2,16,-,TRBV5-6,TGTGCCAGCAGCACCGGGACTAGCGGGGGCCCGAGACGGCAGTTCTTC,CASSTGTSGGPRRQFF
TRBJ2-2,-,18,-,TRBV3-1,TGTGCCAGCAGCCAAGAAAAGGTTGGGGGCAGAAACACCGGGGAGCTGTTTTTT,CASSQEKVGGRNTGELFF
TRBJ2-2,TRBD1,16,many,TRBV20-1,TGCAGTGCCTCAAGGGACAGGGGGCGTCTGAGCGGGGAGCTGTTTTTT,CSASRDRGRLSGELFF
TRBJ1-1,-,15,few,TRBV12-5,TGTGCTAGTGCCCCGGACGGGGGGGAGAACACTGAAGCTTTCTTT,CASAPDGGENTEAFF
TRBJ1-1,-,14,few,TRBV7-2,TGTGCCAGCAGCTTAGCAGGGTATGACACTGAAGCTTTCTTT,CASSLAGYDTEAFF
TRBJ2-7,TRBD1,16,-,TRBV12-3/TRBV12-4,TGTGCCAGCAGTTTTTTTGTCCGTGACAGGGTCCACGAGCAGTACTTC,CASSFFVRDRVHEQYF
TRBJ1-1,TRBD1,17,few,TRBV25-1,TGTGCCAGCAGTGCGACGGGACAGGGGATCCCAAACACTGAAGCTTTCTTT,CASSATGQGIPNTEAFF
TRBJ2-5,-,13,many,TRBV29-1,TGCAGCGTCGGACCTACTGGACAAGAGACCCAGTACTTC,CSVGPTGQETQYF
TRBJ2-1,TRBD1,16,many,TRBV6-5,TGTGCCAGCAGTTACCCCGGGACAGGGGGCTTGGATGAGCAGTTCTTC,CASSYPGTGGLDEQFF
TRBJ1-2,-,15,few,TRBV4-1,TGCGCCAGCAGCCAAGACGGGACTGAAGAGGGGGGCTACACCTTC,CASSQDGTEEGGYTF
TRBJ1-2,-,15,-,TRBV7-8,TGTGCCAGCAGCCCCTTACAGGGCTACAGCTATGGCTACACCTTC,CASSPLQGYSYGYTF
TRBJ2-5,-,13,few,TRBV28,TGTGCCAGCAGTGTGGGACACCAAGAGACCCAGTACTTC,CASSVGHQETQYF
TRBJ2-5,TRBD1,16,-,TRBV25-1,TGTGCCAGCAGCCGGATCGGCGGGACAGGGACGGAGACCCAGTACTTC,CASSRIGGTGTETQYF
TRBJ2-2,-,15,few,TRBV5-6,TGTGCCAGCAGCTCGACAGGTTTTAACACCGGGGAGCTGTTTTTT,CASSSTGFNTGELFF
TRBJ1-1,TRBD1,15,few,TRBV20-1,TGCAGTGCTAGAGATACAGGGGGCGTAGCCCCTGAAGCTTTCTTT,CSARDTGGVAPEAFF
TRBJ1-3,-,16,few,TRBV20-1,TGCAGTGCTAGTAGTCGAAGTTTTTTTCGGGGAAACACCATATATTTT,CSASSRSFFRGNTIYF
TRBJ1-2,-,14,many,TRBV20-1,TGCAGTGCTGGTTCATCGGGGGATTCTCGTGGCTACACCTTC,CSAGSSGDSRGYTF
TRBJ1-1,TRBD1,16,many,TRBV20-1,TGCAGTGCTAGAGTGTGGGACAGGGGAAAGAACACTGAAGCTTTCTTT,CSARVWDRGKNTEAFF
TRBJ2-5,-,14,-,TRBV5-1,TGCGCCAGCAGCTTGCAGGCAGGGAGGGAGACCCAGTACTTC,CASSLQAGRETQYF
TRBJ2-1,-,14,many,TRBV12-3/TRBV12-4,TGTGCCAGCAGTTTCGGAACTGCCTCCCGTAAGCAGTTCTTC,CASSFGTASRKQFF
TRBJ2-1,TRBD2,17,-,TRBV4-3,TGCGCCAGCAGCCGTCGACTAGCGGGGGCCGAATGGGGTGAGCAGTTCTTC,CASSRRLAGAEWGEQFF
TRBJ2-5,-,16,few,TRBV7-9,TGTGCCAGCAGCTTAGTTCGGCCTGGAAGAGGAGAGACCCAGTACTTC,CASSLVRPGRGETQYF
TRBJ2-3,TRBD1,13,few,TRBV7-2,TGTGCCAGCAGCTTACTCGGACAGGGGCCGCAGTATTTT,CASSLLGQGPQYF